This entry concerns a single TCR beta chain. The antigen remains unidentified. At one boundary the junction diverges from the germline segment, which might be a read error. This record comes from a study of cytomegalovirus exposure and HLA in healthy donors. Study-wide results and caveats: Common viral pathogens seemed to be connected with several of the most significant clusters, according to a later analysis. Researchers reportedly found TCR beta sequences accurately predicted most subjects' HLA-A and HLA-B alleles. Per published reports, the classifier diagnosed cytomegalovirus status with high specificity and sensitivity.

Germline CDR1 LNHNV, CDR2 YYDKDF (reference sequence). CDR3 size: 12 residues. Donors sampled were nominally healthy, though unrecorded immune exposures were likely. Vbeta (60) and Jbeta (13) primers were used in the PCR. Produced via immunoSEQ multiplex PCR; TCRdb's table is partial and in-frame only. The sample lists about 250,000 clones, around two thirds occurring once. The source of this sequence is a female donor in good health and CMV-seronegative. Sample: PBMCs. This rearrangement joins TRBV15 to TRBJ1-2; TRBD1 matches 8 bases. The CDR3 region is CATSRVGTGPSF. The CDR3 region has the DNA TGTGCCACCAGCAGAGTTGGGACAGGTCCCAGCTTC.